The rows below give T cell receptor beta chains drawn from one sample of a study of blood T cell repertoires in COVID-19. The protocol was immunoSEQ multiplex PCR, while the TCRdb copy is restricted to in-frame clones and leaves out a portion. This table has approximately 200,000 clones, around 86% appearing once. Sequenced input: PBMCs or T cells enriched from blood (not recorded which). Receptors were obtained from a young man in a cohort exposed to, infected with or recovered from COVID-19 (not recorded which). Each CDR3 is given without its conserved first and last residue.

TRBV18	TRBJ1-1	ASSNKPRGTEAF
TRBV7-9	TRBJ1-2	ASSLGGQGTYGYT
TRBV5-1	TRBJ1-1	ASSAREGSNTEAF
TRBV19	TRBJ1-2	ASSGRVVAGGYT
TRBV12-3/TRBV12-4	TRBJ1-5	ASSSDTNQPQH
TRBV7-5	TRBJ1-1	AGSARVLGNTEAF
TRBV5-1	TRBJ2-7	ASSYMEQATYEQY
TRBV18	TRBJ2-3	ASSPVTNTDTQY
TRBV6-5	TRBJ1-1	ASTLTSRATEAF
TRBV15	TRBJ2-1	ATSRDLGAGTYNEQF
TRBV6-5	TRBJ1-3	ASSYEAAGNGNTIY
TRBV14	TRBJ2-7	ASSPRLAETSSYEQY
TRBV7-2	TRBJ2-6	ASSLEGAGANVLT
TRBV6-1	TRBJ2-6	ASSDRTGGVTGANVLT
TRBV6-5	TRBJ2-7	ASRGTGGAYEQY
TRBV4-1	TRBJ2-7	ASSQDRTSGREQY
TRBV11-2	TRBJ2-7	ASSSMGGARYEQY
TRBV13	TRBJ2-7	ASSLSLSSYEQY
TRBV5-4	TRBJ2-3	ASSTGRLLTDTQY
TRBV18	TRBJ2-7	ASSIGQSYEQY
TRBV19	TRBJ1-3	ASGGDGNTIY
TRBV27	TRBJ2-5	ASGGGGETQY
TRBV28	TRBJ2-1	ASSPTGVSYNEQF
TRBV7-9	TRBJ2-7	ASSRESLSGQY
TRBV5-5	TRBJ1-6	ASSLIPAYNSPLH
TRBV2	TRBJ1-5	ASSVGQFEPQH
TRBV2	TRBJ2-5	ASSRDRGGETQY
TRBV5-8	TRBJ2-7	ASSPTGLAGPSSSSYEQY
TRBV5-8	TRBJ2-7	ASSLRDSPYEQY
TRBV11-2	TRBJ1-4	ASSPAGTLNEKLF
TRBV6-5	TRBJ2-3	ASSFLAGGTDTQY
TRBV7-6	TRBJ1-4	ASSLADSLNEKLF
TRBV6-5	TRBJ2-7	ASSSLPSYEQY
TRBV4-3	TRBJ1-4	ASSQDPGEKLF
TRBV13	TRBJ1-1	ANTRRGSFAEAF
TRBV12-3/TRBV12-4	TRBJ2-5	ASSPGLETQY
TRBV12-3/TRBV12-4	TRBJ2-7	ASSFEGAPQY
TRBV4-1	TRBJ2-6	ASSQDPGNNVLT
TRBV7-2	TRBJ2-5	ASSLGILVGTQY
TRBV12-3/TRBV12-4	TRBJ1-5	ASSSGTTGSQH
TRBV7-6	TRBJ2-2	ASSFERGRTGELF
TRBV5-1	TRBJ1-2	ASSSPGQGAIGYT
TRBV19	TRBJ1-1	ASSTGTELNTEAF
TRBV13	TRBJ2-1	ASSSVTIAKGDEQF
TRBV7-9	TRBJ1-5	ASSRWGGESNQPQH
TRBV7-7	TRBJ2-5	ASSAGQGLGETQY
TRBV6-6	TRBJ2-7	ASSYLTSGSYEQY
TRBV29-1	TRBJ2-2	SVAAPSTGELF
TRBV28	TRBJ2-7	ASSFMDRDHYEQY
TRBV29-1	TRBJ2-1	SVTAGVEQF
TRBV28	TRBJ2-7	ASSFLQGGEQY